This T cell receptor (beta chain) was recovered during a study of blood T cell repertoires in COVID-19. Study-level information: Sites across the United States, Italy and Spain contributed samples from acute and convalescent COVID-19. PBMCs, B-cell-depleted T cells, or T cells provided the cDNA or gDNA that made up the material.

How the authors handled the data: Reference gene primer amplification yielded estimated nucleated cell counts. TCRdb's table, derived via immunoSEQ multiplex PCR, lists solely in-frame clones and lacks some. V, J and clone size derive from that table, while D and trimming were established from the DNA sequence. The sample holds around 46,000 clones, 86% seen once. V lost 6 bases and J 3 bases, leaving 17 bases between the germline ends. CDR1 is LNHDA and CDR2 is SQIVND in the germline V gene (reference sequence). The CDR3 contains 15 residues. The material sequenced was peripheral blood. This TCR was sampled from a middle-aged man with active COVID-19. The chain recombines TRBV19 with TRBJ1-2; D unclear. CDR3: CASSAQSTGYYGYTF. CDR3 bases: TGTGCCAGTAGCGCCCAATCGACGGGATACTATGGCTACACCTTC.